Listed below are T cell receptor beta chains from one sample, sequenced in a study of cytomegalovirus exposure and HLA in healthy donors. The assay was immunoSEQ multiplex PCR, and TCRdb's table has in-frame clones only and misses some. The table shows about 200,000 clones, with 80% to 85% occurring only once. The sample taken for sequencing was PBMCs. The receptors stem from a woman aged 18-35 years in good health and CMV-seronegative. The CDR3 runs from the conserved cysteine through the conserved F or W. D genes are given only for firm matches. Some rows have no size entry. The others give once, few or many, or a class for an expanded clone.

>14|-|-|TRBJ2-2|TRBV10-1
CASSPNSGTGELFF
TGCGCCAGCAGTCCCAATTCGGGCACCGGGGAGCTGTTTTTT
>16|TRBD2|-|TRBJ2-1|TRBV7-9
CASGSWTSGSPNEQFF
TGTGCCAGCGGCTCGTGGACTAGCGGGAGTCCCAATGAGCAGTTCTTC
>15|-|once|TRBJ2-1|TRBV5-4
CASSPDAAVMYEQFF
TGTGCCAGCAGCCCTGACGCGGCCGTGATGTATGAGCAGTTCTTC
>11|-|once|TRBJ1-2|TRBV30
CAWSPTMAHTF
TGTGCCTGGAGTCCCACCATGGCCCACACCTTC
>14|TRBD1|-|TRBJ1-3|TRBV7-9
CSLTGVNSGNTIYF
TGTTCCTTAACAGGGGTCAACTCGGGAAACACCATATATTTT
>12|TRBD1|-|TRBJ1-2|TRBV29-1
CSVEGQGYGYTF
TGCAGCGTTGAGGGACAGGGTTATGGCTACACCTTC
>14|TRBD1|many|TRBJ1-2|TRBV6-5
CASSLRDSLSGYTF
TGTGCCAGCAGCCTGCGGGACAGTTTAAGTGGCTACACCTTC
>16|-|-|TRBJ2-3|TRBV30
CAWSVRSGFSTDTQYF
TGTGCCTGGAGTGTACGGTCGGGTTTTAGCACAGATACGCAGTATTTT
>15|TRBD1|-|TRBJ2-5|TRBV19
CASSGGSRGPGAQYF
TGTGCCAGTAGTGGAGGCAGCAGGGGGCCGGGGGCCCAGTACTTC
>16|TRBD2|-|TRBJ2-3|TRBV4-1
CASSHSGGLSTDTQYF
TGCGCCAGCAGCCATAGCGGGGGGCTCAGCACAGATACGCAGTATTTT